In this sample, the clone carrying this TCR beta chain turned up once. This sample was included in a study of cytomegalovirus exposure and HLA in healthy donors. The PCR used 60 Vbeta and 13 Jbeta primers. The data were produced by immunoSEQ multiplex PCR, yet TCRdb's version contains in-frame clones alone and is incomplete. The repertoire holds 85,000 to 130,000 clones, with approximately 70% as singletons. CDR3 length equals 15 residues. J gave up 6 bases and V 4 bases, and 7 bases lay outside the gene matches. CDR1 and CDR2 (germline): SNHLY, FYNNEI. The genes are TRBV2 and TRBJ2-7, with 12 bases lining up with TRBD2. The sequenced material came from PBMCs. This clonotype originated in a boy younger than 18 in good health and CMV-seronegative. The DNA for the CDR3 is TGTGCCAGCAGTGGGATTCTAGCGGGAGGGCCCGAGCAGTACTTC. Translation gives CASSGILAGGPEQYF.